The next 15 T cell receptor beta chains were all read from a single sample in a study of cytomegalovirus exposure and HLA in healthy donors. 60 Vbeta and 13 Jbeta primers were used in PCR. This table comes from immunoSEQ multiplex PCR, and its TCRdb copy is limited to in-frame clones, with some not included. Of 210,000 or so clones in the sample, 70% to 90% were seen once. Sample: PBMCs. These receptor sequences come from a girl between 2 and 10 years old in good health and CMV-seronegative.

This clone appeared a single time. The gene calls are TRBV2 and TRBJ2-1, with TRBD2 identical over 10 bases. The CDR3 covers 13 residues. The germline CDR1 and CDR2 sequences are SNHLY and FYNNEI. The J segment lost 7 bases and the V segment lost 7 bases, leaving 4 bases of the junction unmatched. The CDR3: CASIPGLANEQFF. CDR3 DNA sequence: TGTGCCAGCATCCCGGGACTAGCGAATGAGCAGTTCTTC.

The chain carries TRBV30 and TRBJ2-5; D is unclear. The DNA end lines up better with TRBJ2-7; the J call may be wrong. The germline gives CDR1 GTSNPN, CDR2 SVGIG (reference sequence). The CDR3 length is 13 residues. The CDR3 spells CAWIPSSSYEQYF. Here the CDR3 DNA reads TGTGCCTGGATCCCCAGTAGCTCCTACGAGCAGTACTTC.

Here the CDR3 DNA reads TGTGCCAGCAGCCTAGAGAGCTCCTACAATGAGCAGTTCTTC. Translation: CASSLESSYNEQFF. This chain connects TRBV6-4 to TRBJ2-1; D unclear. Germline CDR1 MRHNA, CDR2 SNTAGT. V shed 6 bases and J shed 0 bases, with 9 bases lying between them. The CDR3 runs to 14 residues.

The V call is TRBV7-9, the J call TRBJ1-1, with TRBD1 matching over 7 bases. Germline-derived CDR1 and CDR2 are SEHNR and FQNEAQ (reference sequence). CDR3 length equals 14 residues. Trimming cost V 5 bases and J 0 bases; bases outside gene matches: 3. The CDR3: CASSTGQMNTEAFF. The DNA of the CDR3 is TGTGCCAGCAGCACGGGACAGATGAACACTGAAGCTTTCTTT.

V is TRBV2 and J is TRBJ2-5, with TRBD2 as a possible D gene (7 bases). The CDR3 contains 15 residues. Germline CDR1 SNHLY, CDR2 FYNNEI. The germline V and J ends were trimmed by 5 bases and 1 base, with 14 bases remaining between them. CDR3 in amino acids: CASSKRAGAQETQYF. CDR3 DNA sequence: TGTGCCAGCAGTAAAAGGGCGGGGGCCCAAGAGACCCAGTACTTC.

The table lists this clone with a count of one. The rearrangement joins TRBV5-1 to TRBJ1-2; 9 bases agree with TRBD1. Germline V gene lookup returns CDR1 SGHRS and CDR2 YFSETQ. The CDR3 is 15 residues long. Trimming took 0 bases from V and 3 from J; bases not matched to a gene: 3. CDR3 in amino acids: CASSLEGQGYYGYTF. CDR3 in DNA: TGCGCCAGCAGCTTGGAGGGACAGGGATACTATGGCTACACCTTC.

This chain connects TRBV29-1 to TRBJ2-2, with D possibly TRBD1 on 6 matching bases. CDR1 is SQVTM and CDR2 is ANQGSEA in the germline V gene. The CDR3 is 14 residues long. Trimming shortened V by 4 bases and J by 5 bases, and 14 bases separated the two germline ends. CDR3 region: CSVGLTQGTGELFF. CDR3 nucleotides: TGCAGCGTTGGACTAACTCAGGGGACCGGGGAGCTGTTTTTT.

There are a few counts of this clone. V and J are TRBV1 and TRBJ2-1; the table's D gene call, TRBD2, was not cross checked with the DNA. TRBV1 corresponds to a pseudogene. This CDR3 contains 16 residues. The CDR3 region has the DNA TGCACCAGCAGCGGTAGTAGCGGGAGTCCGCACAATGAGCAGTTCTTC. Translated: CTSSGSSGSPHNEQFF.

This chain connects TRBV9 to TRBJ2-7; D may be TRBD2 (6 bases). CDR1 is SGDLS and CDR2 is YYNGEE in the germline V gene. V gave up 0 bases and J gave up 6 bases, with 7 bases separating them. The CDR3 is made up of 12 amino acids. The CDR3 DNA sequence: TGTGCCAGCAGCGTAGTGGGGGGCGAGCAGTACTTC. Its translation: CASSVVGGEQYF.

This clone has a handful of counts. The chain joins TRBV25-1 to TRBJ1-1, with D hard to call. The CDR3 is 16 amino acids. Germline CDR1 and CDR2: MGHDK and SYGVNS. The germline V and J ends were trimmed by 2 bases and 1 base, with 14 bases remaining between them. The chain's CDR3 is CASSEPTIAGNTEAFF. CDR3 nucleotide sequence: TGTGCCAGCAGTGAACCCACCATCGCGGGGAACACTGAAGCTTTCTTT.

V and J are TRBV19 and TRBJ1-5; D perhaps matches TRBD1 (6 bases). The CDR3 spans 19 residues. Per germline, CDR1 LNHDA and CDR2 SQIVND (reference sequence). The ends were cut back, 10 bases at V and 2 bases at J, with 30 bases in the middle. This CDR3 reads CATLNLWGRQGTGNQPQHF. For the CDR3, the DNA is TGTGCCACTCTGAACCTATGGGGGCGGCAAGGGACGGGCAATCAGCCCCAGCATTTT.

The chain employs TRBV7-9 and TRBJ1-1; 9 bases agree with TRBD1. The CDR3 runs to 17 residues. In germline, CDR1 is SEHNR, CDR2 FQNEAQ (reference sequence). V was pared by 4 bases and J by 0 bases, with 9 bases of the junction left unmatched. DNA for the CDR3: TGTGCCAGCAGCTACCGGCCGGGACAGGGAATGAACACTGAAGCTTTCTTT. Its translation: CASSYRPGQGMNTEAFF.

The chain carries TRBV11-2 and TRBJ2-3, with 9 nucleotides matching TRBD2. Germline-derived CDR1 and CDR2 are SGHAT and FQNNGV. The ends lost 3 bases at V and 3 bases at J; junction bases unmatched: 4. The CDR3 contains 15 residues. The CDR3 sequence: CASSFRGRATDTQYF. CDR3 DNA sequence: TGTGCCAGCAGCTTCCGCGGGAGGGCAACAGATACGCAGTATTTT.

The J gene is TRBJ2-7, the V gene TRBV5-5; weak D call: TRBD1 (6 bases). CDR3 length equals 14 residues. Trimming left V 6 bases short and J 2 bases short, with 15 bases between. Germline loops: CDR1 SGHKS, CDR2 YYEKEE (reference sequence). The CDR3 loop reads CASTMVEGAYEQYF. CDR3 DNA sequence: TGTGCCAGCACCATGGTAGAGGGGGCCTACGAGCAGTACTTC.

This clone was counted a single time. CDR3 nucleotide sequence: TGCGCCAGCAGCTTGAGGGCAGGGGGCGATGAGACCCAGTACTTC. Protein: CASSLRAGGDETQYF. The chain employs TRBV5-1 and TRBJ2-5; 8 bases agree with TRBD1. From germline, CDR1 is SGHRS and CDR2 YFSETQ. The length of the CDR3 is 15 residues. The junction had 7 bases not matched to a gene; V was cut back by 1 base and J by 5 bases.